These T cell receptor beta chains were read from a single sample in a study of shared clonotypes between healthy human individuals. The table came from immunoSEQ multiplex PCR; TCRdb's copy has only in-frame clones and leaves some out. In the table there are approximately 740,000 clones, around 67% of which are singletons. Sequences were obtained from memory CD4+ T cells sorted from blood. These receptors were obtained from a woman aged 30 to 39 in good health. The CDR3 runs from the conserved cysteine through the conserved F or W.

v_call cdr3_aa
TRBV28 CASRQGPYEQYF
TRBV4-2 CASSQEGDPQETQYF
TRBV7-9 CASSGASGDTEAFF
TRBV5-1 CASSLIESGGFYTEAFF
TRBV30 CAWGEGTGSSPLHF
TRBV11-3 CASSSAGAYTDTQYF
TRBV19 CASSQQRHTEAFF
TRBV25-1 CASTPWTGQETQYF
TRBV9 CASSAIAGAGNEQFF
TRBV19 CATRTGYTDTQYF
TRBV6-5 CASSPSPGDTEAFF
TRBV23-1 CASSHRDRSGNTIYF
TRBV27 CASSFMTSGANVLTF
TRBV2 CASSTSGHPRRAYEQYF
TRBV5-1 CASSLKRVGGYGSYNEQFF
TRBV5-1 CASSPGQGGEAFF
TRBV5-4 CASSLGQGASYGYTF